Below, 23 T cell receptor beta chains from the same sample are listed, as sequenced in a study. The sorted Tregs were CD4+CD25+CD127-/low cells. One entry per CDR3 protein results from TCRdb running MiXCR on the 5' RACE reads. The table lists about 42,000 distinct CDR3 sequences, about 20% of them singletons. The specimen sequenced was Tregs sorted from blood. The receptors were gathered from a female donor with breast cancer.

With regard to this clonotype: A clone one base away is much larger, so this may be a read error. The J gene is TRBJ1-1, the V gene TRBV5-1, with D tentatively TRBD1 (5 bases). V was clipped by 3 bases and J by 0 bases, with 27 bases between them. The CDR3 is 20 amino acids. Germline-derived CDR1 and CDR2 are SGHRS and YFSETQ. CDR3 region: CASSSGHKFPYTLVNTEAFF. In DNA, the CDR3 is TGCGCCAGCAGCTCCGGACACAAATTCCCCTATACATTGGTGAACACTGAAGCTTTCTTT.

Ten or more counts support this clonotype. The J gene is TRBJ1-3, the V gene TRBV6-5; D might be TRBD1 (6 bases). CDR3 length equals 18 residues. With 0 bases removed from V and 0 bases from J, the gap between germline ends came to 15 bases. Germline loops: CDR1 MNHEY, CDR2 SVGAGI. CDR3 nucleotide sequence: TGTGCCAGCAGTTACTCGGGGCGGGACAAAGACTCTGGAAACACCATATATTTT. Translated, it gives CASSYSGRDKDSGNTIYF.

In this sample, this clonotype turned up many times. The chain uses TRBV9 and TRBJ1-5; D call uncertain. Germline V CDR1 and CDR2: SGDLS, YYNGEE. The V gene lost 4 bases and the J gene lost 3 bases, with 8 bases spanning the gap. The CDR3 length is 13 residues. Written as DNA, the CDR3 is TGTGCCAGCAGCCAAGGGCACAATCAGCCCCAGCATTTT. Encoded protein: CASSQGHNQPQHF.

This clonotype has just a few counts. V usage is TRBV2 and J usage is TRBJ1-5; D unclear. In germline, CDR1 is SNHLY, CDR2 FYNNEI. The CDR3 has 14 amino acids. V shed 6 bases and J shed 6 bases, with 15 bases lying between them. CDR3 residues: CASSVLGLGQPQHF. CDR3 bases: TGTGCCAGCAGCGTCCTAGGTTTGGGTCAGCCCCAGCATTTT.

The chain couples TRBV4-2 to TRBJ2-6, with D possibly matching TRBD1 (6 bases). Germline V gene data show CDR1 as LGHNA and CDR2 as YNFKEQ. This CDR3 spans 17 amino acids. V lost 5 bases and J 1 base, leaving 15 bases between the germline ends. The CDR3 region is CASSLGDITSGANVLTF. The CDR3 region has the DNA TGTGCCAGCAGCTTAGGGGACATTACATCTGGGGCCAACGTCCTGACTTTC.

This clonotype has at least ten counts. J is TRBJ1-6 and V is TRBV20-1; the D gene is possibly TRBD1 (6 bases). V was shortened by 0 bases and J by 3 bases, with 15 bases between the two germline ends. This CDR3 is 17 amino acids long. Germline values: CDR1 DFQATT, CDR2 SNEGSKA (reference sequence). CDR3: CSARESSQGLYNSPLHF. The CDR3 bases are TGCAGTGCTAGAGAAAGCTCACAGGGTCTCTATAATTCACCCCTCCACTTT.

This clonotype was seen only a few times. This rearrangement joins TRBV30 to TRBJ1-1; tentatively, D is TRBD1 (6 bases). The CDR3 runs 14 residues. Germline assignment: CDR1 GTSNPN and CDR2 SVGIG (reference sequence). Trimming took 4 bases from V and 2 from J, leaving 14 bases between them. The CDR3 reads CAWTTGGGNTEAFF. For the CDR3, the DNA is TGTGCCTGGACCACAGGAGGGGGTAACACTGAAGCTTTCTTT.

The chain employs TRBV6-1 and TRBJ2-2; no clear D. CDR3 length equals 15 residues. CDR1 and CDR2 (germline): MNHNS, SASEGT. Trimming stripped 3 bases from V and 8 bases from J, with 16 bases between. The DNA of the CDR3 is TGTGCCAGCAGTGACCTTGGGGTCGAGTCTGGGGAGCTGTTTTTT. Protein: CASSDLGVESGELFF.

Worth noting for this clonotype: Since a much larger clone is just one base distant, this may be a read error. The chain carries TRBV29-1 and TRBJ1-1; TRBD1 matches 7 bases. The CDR3 contains 14 residues. Germline V CDR1 and CDR2: SQVTM, ANQGSEA. Trimming took 8 bases from V and 4 from J; bases not matched to a gene: 13. The CDR3 DNA sequence: TGCAGCCAACAGGGGATAAAGACGAGCACTGAAGCTTTCTTT. Amino acids: CSQQGIKTSTEAFF.

The sample holds many counts of this clonotype. This rearrangement joins TRBV27 to TRBJ2-1; 7 nucleotides line up with TRBD2. Losses at the gene ends were 9 bases for V and 2 bases for J; bases not matched to a gene: 10. In germline, CDR1 is MNHEY, CDR2 SMNVEV (reference sequence). The CDR3 is 15 amino acids. The CDR3 sequence is CASSLSGQPYNEQFF. CDR3 bases: TGTGCCAGTAGCCTTAGCGGGCAGCCCTACAATGAGCAGTTCTTC.

This clonotype was observed at least ten times. The V gene is TRBV28, the J gene TRBJ2-1; 12 nucleotides agree with TRBD1. Germline V gene data show CDR1 as MDHEN and CDR2 as SYDVKM. The V and J ends lost 0 bases and 7 bases, in that order; junction bases with no gene match: 4. The CDR3 is 16 amino acids. DNA of the CDR3: TGTGCCAGCAGTTTATGGGGACAGGGGGCAGCGAATGAGCAGTTCTTC. Encoded protein: CASSLWGQGAANEQFF.

V usage is TRBV20-1 and J usage is TRBJ2-7, with 11 bases lining up with TRBD2. The CDR3 has 14 amino acids. Germline CDR1 DFQATT, CDR2 SNEGSKA (reference sequence). V was pared by 4 bases and J by 7 bases, with 9 bases of the junction left unmatched. In nucleotides, the CDR3 is TGCAGTGCTACCGGGACTAGCGGAAGAGGGGAGCAGTACTTC. Its translation: CSATGTSGRGEQYF.

This clonotype has a handful of counts. The genes are TRBV29-1 and TRBJ2-7; 9 bases map to TRBD2. V was clipped by 4 bases and J by 3 bases; unmatched bases: 7. Germline V lookup: CDR1 SQVTM, CDR2 ANQGSEA. CDR3 length equals 14 residues. The CDR3 spells CSVVSSGNLYEQYF. The CDR3 nucleotides read TGCAGCGTTGTGTCTAGCGGGAACCTCTACGAGCAGTACTTC.

This chain uses TRBV29-1 with TRBJ2-2; D may be TRBD2 (5 bases). The CDR3 totals 11 residues. V was pared by 7 bases and J by 10 bases, with 13 bases between. Germline CDR1 reads SQVTM; CDR2 reads ANQGSEA. The CDR3 here is CSAGEGVELFF. In DNA, the CDR3 is TGCAGCGCTGGTGAGGGCGTGGAGCTGTTTTTT.

This clonotype was detected ten times or more. The V and J genes are TRBV20-1 and TRBJ2-1; 10 positions agree with TRBD2. CDR3 size: 17 residues. Germline-derived CDR1 and CDR2 are DFQATT and SNEGSKA (reference sequence). After removal of 2 bases from V and 0 bases from J, the junction contained 7 bases not matched to a gene. CDR3 sequence: CSARPLLAGSSYNEQFF. CDR3 in DNA: TGCAGTGCTAGACCCCTACTAGCGGGGAGCTCCTACAATGAGCAGTTCTTC.

This clonotype was found a few times. As DNA, the CDR3 is TGCAGCGTTGGGATTAGCGGAGGACAAGAGACCCAGTACTTC. The encoded protein is CSVGISGGQETQYF. V gene TRBV29-1 combines with J gene TRBJ2-5; tentatively, D is TRBD2 (6 bases). CDR3 length: 14 residues. Trimming pared 4 bases from V and 2 bases from J, leaving 14 bases between. Germline V gene sequence: CDR1 SQVTM, CDR2 ANQGSEA.

This clonotype has more than one count but fewer than ten. The chain has TRBV12-3 or TRBV12-4 and TRBJ2-6, with a weak D call TRBD2 (6 bases). The CDR3 has 23 amino acids. The ends were cut back, 2 bases at V and 0 bases at J, with 29 bases in the middle. The CDR3 sequence: CASSLSEDEPLAQIFSGANVLTF. For the CDR3, the DNA is TGTGCCAGCAGTTTATCCGAGGATGAACCACTAGCACAAATATTCTCTGGGGCCAACGTCCTGACTTTC.

This clonotype has more than one count but fewer than ten. The junction departs from the called germline gene at one end, perhaps through a read error. The J gene is TRBJ1-4, the V gene TRBV7-9; TRBD1 might be the D (5 bases). The length of the CDR3 is 14 residues. Looked up from germline, CDR1 is SEHNR and CDR2 is FQNEAQ (reference sequence). The CDR3: CASSSGPENEKLFF. The CDR3 DNA reads TGTGCGAGCAGCTCAGGGCCAGAGAATGAAAAACTGTTTTTT.

The chain uses TRBV9 and TRBJ2-5, with D possibly being TRBD2 (6 bases). The CDR3 has 15 residues. Germline CDR1 and CDR2: SGDLS and YYNGEE. V was shortened by 4 bases and J by 2 bases, with 15 bases between the two germline ends. The CDR3 reads CASSLAPGGQETQYF. The CDR3 DNA reads as TGTGCCAGCAGCCTAGCCCCTGGAGGGCAAGAGACCCAGTACTTC.

This clonotype was recorded a few times. This may be a read error, as it is one base from a much larger clone. The genes are TRBV6-5 and TRBJ2-7; TRBD2 might be the D (6 bases). The germline CDR1 and CDR2 sequences are MNHEY and SVGAGI. The CDR3 is 12 amino acids. CDR3 in amino acids: CAGRTAGYEQYF. For the CDR3, the DNA is TGTGCCGGCAGAACAGCGGGCTACGAGCAGTACTTC.

This chain uses TRBV11-2 with TRBJ2-1; D gene uncertain. The germline V gene encodes CDR1 SGHAT and CDR2 FQNNGV. V shed 0 bases and J shed 9 bases, with 12 bases lying between them. There are 14 residues in the CDR3. The DNA of the CDR3 is TGTGCCAGCAGCTTAGAGTCCGGCGCCAGTGAGCAGTTCTTC. Protein sequence: CASSLESGASEQFF.

The sample holds a few counts of this clonotype. The rearrangement joins TRBV12-3 or TRBV12-4 to TRBJ1-4; 10 bases line up with TRBD1. This CDR3 spans 14 amino acids. Trimming cost V 6 bases and J 7 bases; bases outside gene matches: 5. The CDR3 DNA reads TGTGCCAGCAGACCCCGGACAGGGGGTGAAAAACTGTTTTTT. Its protein product is CASRPRTGGEKLFF.

This clonotype turned up a few times. A much larger clone lies a single base off, so this may be a read error. V and J are TRBV12-3 or TRBV12-4 and TRBJ2-3; no firm D call. The CDR3 covers 11 residues. CDR3 protein: CAGSFGDTQYF. DNA of the CDR3: TGTGCCGGCAGTTTTGGGGATACGCAGTATTTT.